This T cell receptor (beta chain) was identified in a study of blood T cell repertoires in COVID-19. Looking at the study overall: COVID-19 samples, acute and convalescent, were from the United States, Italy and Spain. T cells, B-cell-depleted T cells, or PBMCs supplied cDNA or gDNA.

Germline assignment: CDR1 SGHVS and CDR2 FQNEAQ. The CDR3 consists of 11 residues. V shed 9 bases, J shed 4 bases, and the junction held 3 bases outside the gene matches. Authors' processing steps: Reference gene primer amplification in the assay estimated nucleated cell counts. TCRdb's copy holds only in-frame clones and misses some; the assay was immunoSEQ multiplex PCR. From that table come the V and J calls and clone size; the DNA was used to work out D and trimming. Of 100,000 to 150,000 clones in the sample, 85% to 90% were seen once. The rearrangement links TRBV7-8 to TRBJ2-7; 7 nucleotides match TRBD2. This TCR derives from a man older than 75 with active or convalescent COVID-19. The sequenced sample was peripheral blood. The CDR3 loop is CASRGGYEQYF. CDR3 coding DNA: TGTGCCAGTCGCGGGGGTTACGAGCAGTACTTC.